These 9 T cell receptor beta chains were sequenced from one sample in a study of T cell repertoires in cytomegalovirus infection. TCRdb called the reads again in MiXCR, with one record for every CDR3 protein. The sample holds 680,000 or so distinct CDR3 sequences; approximately 40% are singletons and the top ten take 2.8%. Sequences were obtained from PBMCs. The receptors were gathered from a human donor in good health (CMV status not recorded). Some clones in this sample may be carry-over from other donors' samples.

In this sample, this clonotype turned up many times. The genes are TRBV7-2 and TRBJ2-7; D not resolved. V was trimmed by 5 bases and J by 4 bases, leaving 15 bases between them. CDR3 length: 14 residues. Germline-derived CDR1 and CDR2 are SGHTA and FQGNSA. The CDR3 nucleotides read TGTGCCAGCAGCCTGAAGGGCCCCTTTTACGAGCAGTACTTC. This translates into CASSLKGPFYEQYF.

The V gene is TRBV5-6, the J gene TRBJ2-5; D remains unclear. The germline V gene encodes CDR1 SGHDT and CDR2 YYEEEE. Trimming shortened V by 2 bases and J by 4 bases, and 12 bases separated the two germline ends. The CDR3 spans 14 residues. The CDR3 region is CASSFEGLAETQYF. In DNA, the CDR3 is TGTGCCAGCAGCTTCGAAGGCCTTGCAGAGACCCAGTACTTC.

This clonotype was seen more than once but under ten times. The chain recombines TRBV12-3 or TRBV12-4 with TRBJ2-2; 9 bases align to TRBD2. The CDR3 contains 15 residues. V lost 5 bases and J lost 5; bases outside the gene matches: 6. The CDR3 spells CASSRSGRRTGELFF. CDR3 bases: TGTGCCAGCAGTCGTAGCGGGAGACGGACCGGGGAGCTGTTTTTT.

The chain joins TRBV5-1 to TRBJ2-1; D is unresolved. Germline V gene sequence: CDR1 SGHRS, CDR2 YFSETQ. V was shortened by 0 bases and J by 10 bases, with 14 bases between the two germline ends. The CDR3 length is 14 residues. The DNA for the CDR3 is TGCGCCAGCAGCTTGGAAGGTCTCCCGATGGAGCAGTTCTTC. This encodes CASSLEGLPMEQFF. Drawing the rest from reference TRBV5-1 and TRBJ2-1, the complete variable domain is KAGVTQTPRYLIKTRGQQVTLSCSPISGHRSVSWYQQTPGQGLQFLFEYFSETQRNKGNFPGRFSGRQFSNSRSEMNVSTLELGDSALYLCASSLEGLPMEQFFGPGTRLTVL.

This chain connects TRBV15 to TRBJ2-7; TRBD1 agrees at 8 bases. Per germline, CDR1 LNHNV and CDR2 YYDKDF (reference sequence). Losses at the gene ends were 5 bases for V and 2 bases for J; bases not matched to a gene: 5. The CDR3 has 14 amino acids. The CDR3 protein is CATSGRGQTYEQYF. CDR3 DNA sequence: TGTGCCACCAGCGGCAGGGGGCAAACCTACGAGCAGTACTTC.

The chain links TRBV4-1 to TRBJ1-6; 7 bases fit TRBD1. J lost 7 bases, V lost 1 base, and 7 bases had no gene match. CDR3 length: 16 amino acids. Looked up from germline, CDR1 is MGHRA and CDR2 is YSYEKL. DNA for the CDR3: TGCGCCAGCAGCCAAGGGGACAGCAGGGGCAATTCACCCCTCCACTTT. It yields the protein CASSQGDSRGNSPLHF.

The chain joins TRBV20-1 to TRBJ2-1; D remains unclear. The CDR3 spans 15 residues. Germline V gene sequence: CDR1 DFQATT, CDR2 SNEGSKA (reference sequence). The V gene lost 5 bases and the J gene lost 1 base, with 15 bases spanning the gap. The CDR3 spells CSAGVSPRSYNEQFF. CDR3 bases: TGCAGTGCTGGGGTCAGTCCGAGATCCTACAATGAGCAGTTCTTC.

The chain joins TRBV19 to TRBJ2-2; D is ambiguous. The V and J ends lost 0 bases and 0 bases respectively, with 5 bases between them. Germline V CDR1 and CDR2: LNHDA, SQIVND (reference sequence). This CDR3 comprises 15 residues. CDR3 DNA: TGTGCCAGTAGTATAGAAGCTACGAACACCGGGGAGCTGTTTTTT. Protein: CASSIEATNTGELFF.

A remark on this clonotype: The final CDR3 position lacks the conserved phenylalanine or tryptophan, pointing to a likely read error. The chain recombines TRBV20-1 with TRBJ2-1; D gene unclear. The germline V gene has CDR1 DFQATT and CDR2 SNEGSKA (reference sequence). This CDR3 contains 12 residues. V lost 6 bases and J lost 5, with 11 bases in between. CDR3 in amino acids: CSAQAVNNEQFL. The CDR3 nucleotides read TGCAGTGCCCAGGCTGTGAACAATGAGCAGTTCTTA.